One and the same sample provided the 20 T cell receptor beta chains below, sequenced in a study of blood T cell repertoires in COVID-19. TCRdb's table, derived via immunoSEQ multiplex PCR, lists solely in-frame clones and lacks some. The sample has 180,000 or so clones, approximately 89% seen once; the top ten hold around 2.6%. The sample was peripheral blood. The receptors come from a middle-aged man with active or convalescent COVID-19.

The chain links TRBV5-1 to TRBJ1-5; 12 nucleotides line up with TRBD1. The CDR3 spans 15 residues. From germline, CDR1 is SGHRS and CDR2 YFSETQ. With 3 bases clipped from V and 6 bases from J, the junction kept 4 bases outside the gene matches. CDR3 DNA: TGCGCCAGCAGCTCGGGGACAGGGGGCATTCAGCCCCAGCATTTT. The encoded protein is CASSSGTGGIQPQHF.

This chain connects TRBV10-1 to TRBJ2-7; D gene ambiguous. Trimming took off 0 bases at V and 4 bases at J, with 7 bases between the two ends. Germline values: CDR1 WNHNN, CDR2 SYGVQD (reference sequence). CDR3 size: 13 residues. In DNA, the CDR3 is TGCGCCAGCAGTGAGTCTTACGGGTACGAGCAGTACTTC. Translating it yields CASSESYGYEQYF.

This clone appeared once. The chain joins TRBV5-1 to TRBJ2-7; possible D gene TRBD1, 5 bases. There are 12 residues in the CDR3. V shed 0 bases and J shed 6 bases, with 7 bases lying between them. Germline V gives CDR1 SGHRS, CDR2 YFSETQ. The CDR3 loop reads CASSLGDSEQYF. CDR3 coding DNA: TGCGCCAGCAGCTTGGGCGACAGCGAGCAGTACTTC.

The chain combines TRBV19 with TRBJ2-3, with 14 positions matching TRBD2. The CDR3 loop spans 15 amino acids. Germline V lookup: CDR1 LNHDA, CDR2 SQIVND (reference sequence). V shed 3 bases, J shed 6 bases, and the junction held 2 bases outside the gene matches. The CDR3 coding sequence is TGTGCCAGTAGTATCAGGACTAGCGGGGGGGATACGCAGTATTTT. Translating gives CASSIRTSGGDTQYF.

V gene TRBV19 combines with J gene TRBJ2-6; TRBD1 might be the D (5 bases). The CDR3 runs 17 residues. In germline, CDR1 is LNHDA, CDR2 SQIVND (reference sequence). V gave up 6 bases and J gave up 2 bases, with 17 bases separating them. The CDR3 sequence is CASSVDSAYPGANVLTF. The CDR3 DNA follows: TGTGCCAGTAGCGTCGACAGCGCCTATCCTGGGGCCAACGTCCTGACTTTC.

This clone was picked up one time. The rearrangement joins TRBV5-1 to TRBJ1-1; 9 nucleotides agree with TRBD1. The J segment lost 6 bases and the V segment lost 0 bases, leaving 9 bases of the junction unmatched. The CDR3 contains 16 residues. The germline V gene encodes CDR1 SGHRS and CDR2 YFSETQ. For the CDR3, the DNA is TGCGCCAGCAGCTTGGGGGTAGGGGACAGGGTCTCTGAAGCTTTCTTT. Translated, it gives CASSLGVGDRVSEAFF.

V is TRBV11-2 and J is TRBJ2-5; 8 nucleotides agree with TRBD2. V gave up 2 bases and J gave up 1 base; unmatched junction bases: 3. The CDR3 is made up of 15 amino acids. CDR1 and CDR2 (germline): SGHAT, FQNNGV. DNA for the CDR3: TGTGCCAGCAGCTTATCGCGGGGGGTCCAAGAGACCCAGTACTTC. It yields the protein CASSLSRGVQETQYF. The full variable domain, its missing parts supplied by reference TRBV11-2 and TRBJ2-5, is EAGVAQSPRYKIIEKRQSVAFWCNPISGHATLYWYQQILGQGPKLLIQFQNNGVVDDSQLPKDRFSAERLKGVDSTLKIQPAKLEDSAVYLCASSLSRGVQETQYFGPGTRLLVL.

The chain combines TRBV29-1 with TRBJ2-1, with D uncertain. The ends were cut back, 0 bases at V and 4 bases at J, with 16 bases in the middle. This CDR3 spans 16 amino acids. Germline values: CDR1 SQVTM, CDR2 ANQGSEA. CDR3 loop: CSVEDNIRTPYNEQFF. The CDR3 region has the DNA TGCAGCGTTGAAGATAACATCAGAACCCCTTACAATGAGCAGTTCTTC.

The gene calls are TRBV3-1 (or the pseudogene TRBV3-2) and TRBJ1-6, with 8 bases lining up with TRBD1. Germline CDR1 LGHDT, CDR2 YNNKEL (reference sequence). Trimming cost V 1 base and J 9 bases; bases outside gene matches: 11. The CDR3 contains 17 residues. CDR3 coding DNA: TGTGCCAGCAGCCAAGGGTCAGGGGGCGGCGGTAGTTCACCCCTCCACTTT. Residues: CASSQGSGGGGSSPLHF.

The chain uses TRBV5-1 and TRBJ1-1, with TRBD1 matching 7 bases. This CDR3 spans 15 amino acids. Trimming cost V 4 bases and J 7 bases; bases outside gene matches: 13. The germline V gene has CDR1 SGHRS and CDR2 YFSETQ. DNA for the CDR3: TGCGCCAGCAGCGCAGGGTTTACAGGGGCGGGTGAAGCTTTCTTT. Translated, it gives CASSAGFTGAGEAFF.

The CDR3 region is CASSQTTGTGGGQPQHF. The CDR3 DNA sequence: TGTGCCAGCAGCCAAACTACCGGGACAGGGGGCGGGCAGCCCCAGCATTTT. The chain carries TRBV4-2 and TRBJ1-5; the match to TRBD1 covers 12 bases. Looked up from germline, CDR1 is LGHNA and CDR2 is YNFKEQ. V lost 2 bases to trimming and J lost 7 bases; unmatched junction nucleotides: 9. The CDR3 spans 17 residues.

The chain couples TRBV29-1 to TRBJ2-1; possible D gene TRBD2, 5 bases. The ends were cut back, 3 bases at V and 4 bases at J, with 13 bases in the middle. This CDR3 comprises 14 residues. Germline CDR1 and CDR2: SQVTM and ANQGSEA. CDR3 in amino acids: CSVDGIRGYNEQFF. The CDR3 bases are TGCAGCGTTGATGGTATTCGGGGTTACAATGAGCAGTTCTTC.

The gene calls are TRBV6-5 and TRBJ1-2, with D possibly matching TRBD1 (5 bases). The CDR3 has 14 residues. The germline V gene has CDR1 MNHEY and CDR2 SVGAGI. V was trimmed by 6 bases and J by 4 bases, leaving 15 bases between them. CDR3 nucleotide sequence: TGTGCCAGCAGGGACATCGGCAGGAGCTATGGCTACACCTTC. Translation: CASRDIGRSYGYTF.

This clone was counted once. The chain joins TRBV6-5 to TRBJ1-2; 9 bases match TRBD1. CDR3 length: 15 amino acids. After removal of 10 bases from V and 8 bases from J, the junction contained 17 bases not matched to a gene. CDR1 and CDR2 (germline): MNHEY, SVGAGI. Written as DNA, the CDR3 is TGTGCCATCACGGGGACAGGGCCCGCAAGGGGAGGCTACACCTTC. Translated, it gives CAITGTGPARGGYTF.

This rearrangement joins TRBV11-2 to TRBJ2-5; 9 nucleotides line up with TRBD1. The germline V gene encodes CDR1 SGHAT and CDR2 FQNNGV. The CDR3 runs 14 residues. Trimming at V came to 6 bases and at J to 5 bases, leaving 7 bases not matched to a gene. CDR3 sequence: CASRGTGTGETQYF. The CDR3 DNA is TGTGCCAGCAGGGGGACAGGGACCGGGGAGACCCAGTACTTC.

This CDR3 reads CASSPYPTGYTEAFF. The DNA for the CDR3 is TGTGCCAGCAGTCCATACCCGACAGGGTACACTGAAGCTTTCTTT. This chain connects TRBV28 to TRBJ1-1, with 7 bases that match TRBD1. This CDR3 has 15 residues. Per germline, CDR1 MDHEN and CDR2 SYDVKM. The V and J ends lost 5 bases and 3 bases, in that order; junction bases with no gene match: 9.

This chain joins TRBV6-5 and TRBJ1-1; no reliable D call. Germline V gene data show CDR1 as MNHEY and CDR2 as SVGAGI. The CDR3 loop spans 12 amino acids. The V end lost 2 bases, the J end lost 8 bases, and 9 bases lay between the germline ends. This CDR3 is CASSYVGAEAFF. For the CDR3, the DNA is TGTGCCAGCAGTTACGTGGGCGCAGAAGCTTTCTTT.

This clone was observed a few times. The rearrangement uses TRBV5-4 and TRBJ2-3; TRBD1 matches 7 bases. The CDR3 is 14 residues long. Germline CDR1 SGHNT, CDR2 YYREEE (reference sequence). After removal of 4 bases from V and 6 bases from J, the junction contained 8 bases not matched to a gene. CDR3 in DNA: TGTGCCAGCAGCCAGGACAGGTTCTCGGATACGCAGTATTTT. This encodes CASSQDRFSDTQYF.

The chain links TRBV7-2 to TRBJ1-6; TRBD1 agrees at 7 bases. Trimming removed 0 bases from V and 3 bases from J; junction bases left unmatched: 5. Germline CDR1 and CDR2: SGHTA and FQGNSA. The CDR3 length is 17 residues. CDR3 amino acids: CASSLAFGTDYNSPLHF. In nucleotides, the CDR3 is TGTGCCAGCAGCTTAGCGTTTGGGACAGACTATAATTCACCCCTCCACTTT.

CDR3 DNA sequence: TGTGCCAGCAGTTCTTACAGGGGGCCAAAGGGGACCCAGTACTTC. Protein product: CASSSYRGPKGTQYF. This chain joins TRBV27 and TRBJ2-5; 9 bases are shared with TRBD1. Germline assignment: CDR1 MNHEY and CDR2 SMNVEV (reference sequence). With V trimmed by 4 bases and J by 7 bases, 10 bases remained unmatched. This CDR3 has 15 amino acids.